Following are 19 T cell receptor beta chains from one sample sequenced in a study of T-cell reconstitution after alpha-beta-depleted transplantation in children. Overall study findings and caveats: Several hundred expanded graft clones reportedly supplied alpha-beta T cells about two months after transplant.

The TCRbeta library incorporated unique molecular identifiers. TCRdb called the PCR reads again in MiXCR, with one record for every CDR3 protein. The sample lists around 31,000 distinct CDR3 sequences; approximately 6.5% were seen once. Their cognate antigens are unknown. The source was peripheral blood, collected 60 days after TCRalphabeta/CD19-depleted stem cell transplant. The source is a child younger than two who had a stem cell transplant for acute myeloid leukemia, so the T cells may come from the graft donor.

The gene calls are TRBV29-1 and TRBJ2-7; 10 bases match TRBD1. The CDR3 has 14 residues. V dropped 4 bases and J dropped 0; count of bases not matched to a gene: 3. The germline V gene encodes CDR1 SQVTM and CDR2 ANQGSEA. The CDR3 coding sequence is TGCAGCGTTGTTGGGACAGGGGACTCCTACGAGCAGTACTTC. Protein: CSVVGTGDSYEQYF.

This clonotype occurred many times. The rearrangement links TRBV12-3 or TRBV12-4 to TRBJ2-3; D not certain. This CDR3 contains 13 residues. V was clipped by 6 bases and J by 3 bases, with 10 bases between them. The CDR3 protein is CASSHVETDTQYF. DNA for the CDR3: TGTGCCAGCAGCCACGTAGAAACAGATACGCAGTATTTT.

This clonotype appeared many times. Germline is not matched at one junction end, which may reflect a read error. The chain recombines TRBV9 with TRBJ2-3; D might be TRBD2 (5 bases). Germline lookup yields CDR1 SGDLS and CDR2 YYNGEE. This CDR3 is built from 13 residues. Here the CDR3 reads CASSSPARLPLHF. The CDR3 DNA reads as TGTGCCAGCAGTTCCCCGGCGAGACTACCCCTTCATTTT. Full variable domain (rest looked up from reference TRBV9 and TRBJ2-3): DSGVTQTPKHLITATGQRVTLRCSPRSGDLSVYWYQQSLDQGLQFLIQYYNGEERAKGNILERFSAQQFPDLHSELNLSSLELGDSALYFCASSSPARLPLHFGPGTRLTVL.

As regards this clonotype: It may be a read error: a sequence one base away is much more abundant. CDR3 bases: TGTGTCAGCAGACCCAGGGGGCGCGGAGATACGCAGTATTTT. It specifies CVSRPRGRGDTQYF. The chain combines TRBV27 with TRBJ2-3; 8 bases fit TRBD1. The CDR3 sequence is 14 residues long. The V gene's germline CDR1 is MNHEY and CDR2 SMNVEV (reference sequence).

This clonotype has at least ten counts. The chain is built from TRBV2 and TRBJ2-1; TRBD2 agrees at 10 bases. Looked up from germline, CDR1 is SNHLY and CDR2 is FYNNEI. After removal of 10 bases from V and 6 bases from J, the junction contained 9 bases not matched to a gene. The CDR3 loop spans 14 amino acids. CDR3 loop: CATLLAGVLNEQFF. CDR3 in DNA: TGTGCCACCTTGCTAGCGGGAGTACTCAATGAGCAGTTCTTC.

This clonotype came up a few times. The DNA for the CDR3 is TGTGCCTCCTCCTCGAAGGGGCATGGCTACACCTTC. This codes for CASSSKGHGYTF. The V gene is TRBV19, the J gene TRBJ1-2, with D possibly matching TRBD1 (5 bases). This CDR3 has 12 amino acids. Germline V gene data show CDR1 as LNHDA and CDR2 as SQIVND (reference sequence). V was clipped by 11 bases and J by 6 bases, with 16 bases between them.

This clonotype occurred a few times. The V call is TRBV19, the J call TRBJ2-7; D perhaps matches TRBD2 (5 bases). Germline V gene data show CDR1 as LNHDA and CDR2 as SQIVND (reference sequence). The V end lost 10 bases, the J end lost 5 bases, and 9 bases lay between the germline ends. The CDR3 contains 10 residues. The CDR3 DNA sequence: TGTGCCACCTTCGGGAACGAGCAGTACTTC. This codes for CATFGNEQYF.

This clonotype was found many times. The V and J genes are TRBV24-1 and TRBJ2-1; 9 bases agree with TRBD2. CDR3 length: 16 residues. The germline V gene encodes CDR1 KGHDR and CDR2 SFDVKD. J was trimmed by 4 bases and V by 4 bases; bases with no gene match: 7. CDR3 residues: CATSERAGGLYNEQFF. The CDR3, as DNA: TGTGCCACCAGTGAAAGAGCGGGGGGTCTATACAATGAGCAGTTCTTC.

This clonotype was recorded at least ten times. The DNA for the CDR3 is TGTGCCAGCAGTGTCTTGGGACAGACAGATACGCAGTATTTT. Its protein is CASSVLGQTDTQYF. V is TRBV28 and J is TRBJ2-3; the match to TRBD1 covers 7 bases. Germline V CDR1 and CDR2: MDHEN, SYDVKM. This CDR3 contains 14 residues. The trim removed 5 bases at V and 3 bases at J, leaving 5 bases unmatched.

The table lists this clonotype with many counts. As DNA, the CDR3 is TGTGCCAGCAGTTTTCAGGGGACGAACACTGAAGCTTTCTTT. Its translation is CASSFQGTNTEAFF. The chain is built from TRBV28 and TRBJ1-1; perhaps TRBD1 as D (6 bases). The CDR3 is made up of 14 amino acids. Trimming took off 3 bases at V and 1 base at J, with 9 bases between the two ends. Germline CDR1 reads MDHEN; CDR2 reads SYDVKM. The full variable domain, its missing parts supplied by reference TRBV28 and TRBJ1-1, is DVKVTQSSRYLVKRTGEKVFLECVQDMDHENMFWYRQDPGLGLRLIYFSYDVKMKEKGDIPEGYSVSREKKERFSLILESASTNQTSMYLCASSFQGTNTEAFFGQGTRLTVV.

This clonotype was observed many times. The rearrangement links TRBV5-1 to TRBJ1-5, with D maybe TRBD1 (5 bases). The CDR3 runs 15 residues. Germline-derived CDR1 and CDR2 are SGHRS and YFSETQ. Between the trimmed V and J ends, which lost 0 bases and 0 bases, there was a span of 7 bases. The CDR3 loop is CASSLVGDSNQPQHF. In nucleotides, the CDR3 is TGCGCCAGCAGCTTGGTGGGGGATAGCAATCAGCCCCAGCATTTT.

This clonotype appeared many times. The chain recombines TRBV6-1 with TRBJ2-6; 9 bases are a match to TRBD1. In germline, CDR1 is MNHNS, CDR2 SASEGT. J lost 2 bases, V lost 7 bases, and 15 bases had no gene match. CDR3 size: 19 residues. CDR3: CASTKGLGTGKAGANVLTF. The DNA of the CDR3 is TGTGCCAGCACCAAGGGGCTGGGGACAGGGAAGGCTGGGGCCAACGTCCTGACTTTC.

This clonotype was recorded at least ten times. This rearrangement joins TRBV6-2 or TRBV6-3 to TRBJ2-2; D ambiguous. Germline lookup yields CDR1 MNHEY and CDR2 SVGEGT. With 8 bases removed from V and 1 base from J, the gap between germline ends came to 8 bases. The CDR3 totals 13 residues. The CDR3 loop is CASHLLNTGELFF. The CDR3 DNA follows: TGTGCCAGCCATCTATTGAACACCGGGGAGCTGTTTTTT.

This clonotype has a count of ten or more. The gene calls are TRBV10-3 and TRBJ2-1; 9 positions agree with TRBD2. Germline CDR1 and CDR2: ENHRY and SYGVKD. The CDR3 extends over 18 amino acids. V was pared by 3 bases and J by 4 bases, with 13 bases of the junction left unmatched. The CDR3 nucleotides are TGTGCCATCAGTGACCTATCTGGGACTAGCCGAGATTACAATGAGCAGTTCTTC. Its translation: CAISDLSGTSRDYNEQFF.

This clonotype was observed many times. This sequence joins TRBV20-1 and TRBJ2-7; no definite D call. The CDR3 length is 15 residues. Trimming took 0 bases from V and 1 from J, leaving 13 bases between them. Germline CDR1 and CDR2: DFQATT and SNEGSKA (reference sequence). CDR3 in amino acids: CSARDGAGPSYEQYF. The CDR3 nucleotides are TGCAGTGCTAGAGATGGCGCCGGGCCTTCCTACGAGCAGTACTTC.

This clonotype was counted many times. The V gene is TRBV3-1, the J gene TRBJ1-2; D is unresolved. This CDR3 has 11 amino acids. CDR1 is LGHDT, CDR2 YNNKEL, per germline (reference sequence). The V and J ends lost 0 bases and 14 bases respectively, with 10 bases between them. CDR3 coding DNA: TGTGCCAGCAGCCAAGATCGTAGAGTTACCTTC. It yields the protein CASSQDRRVTF.

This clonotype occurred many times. DNA for the CDR3: TGTGCCAGCAGTTTTAAGTTTTCCCAAGAGACCCAGTACTTC. The encoded protein is CASSFKFSQETQYF. J is TRBJ2-5 and V is TRBV12-3 or TRBV12-4; D gene unclear. The CDR3 is 14 residues long. The germline V and J ends were trimmed by 3 bases and 1 base, with 9 bases remaining between them.

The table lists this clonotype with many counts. The chain's CDR3 is CASRTGTGTYNEQFF. CDR3 DNA: TGTGCCAGCAGGACCGGGACAGGGACCTACAATGAGCAGTTCTTC. The rearrangement links TRBV7-9 to TRBJ2-1; TRBD1 agrees at 9 bases. V gave up 6 bases and J gave up 2 bases; unmatched junction bases: 5. Germline V gene data show CDR1 as SEHNR and CDR2 as FQNEAQ (reference sequence). The CDR3 length is 15 residues.

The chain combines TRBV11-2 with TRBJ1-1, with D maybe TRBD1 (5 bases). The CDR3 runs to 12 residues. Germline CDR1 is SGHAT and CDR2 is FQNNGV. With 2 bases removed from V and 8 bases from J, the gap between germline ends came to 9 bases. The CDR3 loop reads CASSLQGPEAFF. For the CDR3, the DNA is TGTGCCAGCAGCTTACAGGGTCCCGAAGCTTTCTTT.